These T cell receptor beta chains were read from a single sample in a study of response to subunit inactivated influenza vaccine. MiXCR, applied by TCRdb to the RT-PCR reads, yields one record per CDR3 protein. The sample yields 450,000 to 600,000 distinct CDR3 sequences, approximately 6.9% seen once. The material sequenced was PBMCs from blood, taken about 23 months after vaccination. These receptor sequences come from a man between 50 and 69 years old who received an inactivated influenza vaccine. Both conserved end residues are part of each CDR3. The order of the fields is D gene, J gene, clone size, V gene, CDR3 DNA, CDR3 protein. D genes are given only for firm matches. Only some rows state a clone size, as once, few, many or a class for expanded clones.

d_call: -; j_call: TRBJ1-1; clone_size: -; v_call: TRBV10-3; cdr3_nt: TGTGCCATATCCCAGGGGAACACTGAAGCTTTCTTT; cdr3_aa: CAISQGNTEAFF
d_call: TRBD2; j_call: TRBJ2-3; clone_size: many; v_call: TRBV2; cdr3_nt: TGTGCCAGCAGCCCCCTAGGACTAGCGGGTACAGATACGCAGTATTTT; cdr3_aa: CASSPLGLAGTDTQYF
d_call: -; j_call: TRBJ2-6; clone_size: many; v_call: TRBV24-1; cdr3_nt: TGTGCCGTCGGACAGTTTACCTCTGGGGCCAACGTCCTGACTTTC; cdr3_aa: CAVGQFTSGANVLTF
d_call: -; j_call: TRBJ2-3; clone_size: -; v_call: TRBV18; cdr3_nt: TGTGCCAGCTCACCACCAATGGGGCCAGATACGCAGTATTTT; cdr3_aa: CASSPPMGPDTQYF
d_call: TRBD1; j_call: TRBJ2-7; clone_size: -; v_call: TRBV10-3; cdr3_nt: TGTGCCATCAGATCAGGACAGGGGGCCATCGACGAGCAGTACTTC; cdr3_aa: CAIRSGQGAIDEQYF
d_call: -; j_call: TRBJ2-1; clone_size: -; v_call: TRBV11-3; cdr3_nt: TGTGCCAGCAGCTTTTCTCGGGCTTTCTACAATGAGCAGTTCTTC; cdr3_aa: CASSFSRAFYNEQFF
d_call: -; j_call: TRBJ2-2; clone_size: many; v_call: TRBV11-3; cdr3_nt: TGTGCCAGCAGCCGCCGTCCGGAGGGGAGTGGGAACACCGGGGAGCTGTTTTTT; cdr3_aa: CASSRRPEGSGNTGELFF
d_call: -; j_call: TRBJ2-1; clone_size: -; v_call: TRBV27; cdr3_nt: TGTGCCAGCAGTTTATGGGTGTCGGGCTACAATGAGCAGTTCTTC; cdr3_aa: CASSLWVSGYNEQFF
d_call: TRBD1; j_call: TRBJ2-2; clone_size: -; v_call: TRBV4-2; cdr3_nt: TGTGCCAGCAGCCAAGATGAGGCAGGGGGTAGGACCGGGGAGCTGTTTTTT; cdr3_aa: CASSQDEAGGRTGELFF
d_call: -; j_call: TRBJ2-7; clone_size: -; v_call: TRBV2; cdr3_nt: TGTGCCAGCAGTGAGTGGATTGATCCAAAAGAGCAGTACTTC; cdr3_aa: CASSEWIDPKEQYF
d_call: -; j_call: TRBJ1-5; clone_size: few; v_call: TRBV29-1; cdr3_nt: TGCAGCGTTTTGACCGGGGCGGGTCAGCCCCAGCATTTT; cdr3_aa: CSVLTGAGQPQHF
d_call: TRBD2; j_call: TRBJ2-5; clone_size: few; v_call: TRBV20-1; cdr3_nt: TGCAGTGCTCTAAAGAGCGGGAGGGGTTCGGAGACCCAGTACTTC; cdr3_aa: CSALKSGRGSETQYF
d_call: -; j_call: TRBJ2-7; clone_size: few; v_call: TRBV6-1; cdr3_nt: TGTGCCAGCCTTTTAGGTCCGGAGCAGTACTTC; cdr3_aa: CASLLGPEQYF
d_call: -; j_call: TRBJ1-6; clone_size: -; v_call: TRBV20-1; cdr3_nt: TGCAGTGCTAGATACGCCGGCTATAATTCACCCCTCCACTTT; cdr3_aa: CSARYAGYNSPLHF
d_call: -; j_call: TRBJ1-5; clone_size: few; v_call: TRBV15; cdr3_nt: TGTGCCACCAGCAGGAGCCTTGAACAGCCCCAGCATTTT; cdr3_aa: CATSRSLEQPQHF
d_call: -; j_call: TRBJ2-3; clone_size: few; v_call: TRBV7-2; cdr3_nt: TGTGCCAGCAGCTTAGCGGGGATCTCGGTCACAGATACGCAGTATTTT; cdr3_aa: CASSLAGISVTDTQYF
d_call: TRBD1; j_call: TRBJ2-5; clone_size: -; v_call: TRBV15; cdr3_nt: TGTGCCACCAGCAGAGATCTGAGACAGGGCTTCCAAGAGACCCAGTACTTC; cdr3_aa: CATSRDLRQGFQETQYF
d_call: TRBD1; j_call: TRBJ1-5; clone_size: -; v_call: TRBV29-1; cdr3_nt: TGCAGCGCCATTGTAGGGGGCACCAATCAGCCCCAGCATTTT; cdr3_aa: CSAIVGGTNQPQHF
d_call: TRBD1; j_call: TRBJ1-6; clone_size: -; v_call: TRBV6-4; cdr3_nt: TGTGCCAGCAGTGTTGCCGGGGACAGGGGGCAATATAGTTACAATTCACCCCTCCACTTT; cdr3_aa: CASSVAGDRGQYSYNSPLHF
d_call: TRBD2; j_call: TRBJ2-7; clone_size: -; v_call: TRBV2; cdr3_nt: TGTGCCAGCAGGGGACTAGCGGGAGACGGCGAGCAGTACTTC; cdr3_aa: CASRGLAGDGEQYF
d_call: -; j_call: TRBJ1-2; clone_size: -; v_call: TRBV19; cdr3_nt: TGTGCCAGTAGTATTCAGCCCGGGGGACCTGCTGGCTACACCTTC; cdr3_aa: CASSIQPGGPAGYTF
d_call: -; j_call: TRBJ2-1; clone_size: many; v_call: TRBV6-6; cdr3_nt: TGTGCCAGCAGTAGGGGGAGCTACAATGAGCAGTTCTTC; cdr3_aa: CASSRGSYNEQFF
d_call: -; j_call: TRBJ2-7; clone_size: -; v_call: TRBV4-2; cdr3_nt: TGTGCCAGCAGCCAAGAAGTAACTAGGATGGGCGAGCAGTACTTC; cdr3_aa: CASSQEVTRMGEQYF
d_call: -; j_call: TRBJ2-1; clone_size: many; v_call: TRBV10-3; cdr3_nt: TGTGCCGCAAGCTCCTACAATGAGCAGTTCTTC; cdr3_aa: CAASSYNEQFF
d_call: -; j_call: TRBJ2-5; clone_size: many; v_call: TRBV6-5; cdr3_nt: TGTGCCAGCAGTTATCGTCCGGGGCAGGGACAAGAGACCCAGTACTTC; cdr3_aa: CASSYRPGQGQETQYF
d_call: TRBD1; j_call: TRBJ2-7; clone_size: few; v_call: TRBV11-2; cdr3_nt: TGTGCCAGCAGCCCACGTTCCCCCCGGAACAGGGGTTACGAGCAGTACTTC; cdr3_aa: CASSPRSPRNRGYEQYF